The 19 T cell receptor beta chains listed next were all sequenced from one sample in a study of low-dose radiotherapy and immunotherapy resistance in tumors. First-strand cDNA relied on TRAV- and TRBV-specific primers spanning alpha and beta chains. The PCR that amplified TCRs ran for around 20 cycles, relying on a constant-region primer and a V-primer adapter. MiXCR, run by TCRdb on the reads, gives a single entry per CDR3 protein. The table shows under 70,000 distinct CDR3 sequences, with 23% occurring only once. Time point in this sample: after trial treatment. Sample treatment: LDRT plus nivolumab, ipilimumab, low-dose cyclophosphamide and aspirin (RACIN trial). Sequencing was performed on PBMCs, taken after low-dose radiotherapy plus immunotherapy. The receptor source for this set is a male donor with prostate cancer.

V and J are TRBV5-1 and TRBJ2-5; D gene unclear. V was clipped by 4 bases and J by 2 bases, with 9 bases between them. Germline values: CDR1 SGHRS, CDR2 YFSETQ. The CDR3 runs 13 residues. The DNA for the CDR3 is TGCGCCAGCAGCCCGGACGGGCAAGAGACCCAGTACTTC. It yields the protein CASSPDGQETQYF.

This clonotype was observed at least ten times. The chain combines TRBV3-1 with TRBJ1-2; 9 bases fit TRBD1. CDR3 length equals 15 residues. CDR1 is LGHDT and CDR2 is YNNKEL in the germline V gene (reference sequence). Trimming at V came to 4 bases and at J to 4 bases, leaving 7 bases not matched to a gene. Written as DNA, the CDR3 is TGTGCCAGCAGCCTTGGGACAGGGCTCGCCTATGGCTACACCTTC. This sequence encodes CASSLGTGLAYGYTF.

This clonotype showed up many times. The rearrangement links TRBV28 to TRBJ2-2, with 7 bases aligning to TRBD2. CDR3 size: 15 residues. V lost 6 bases and J lost 1; bases outside the gene matches: 5. Germline CDR1 reads MDHEN; CDR2 reads SYDVKM. The CDR3 nucleotides are TGTGCCAGCAGAACGGGGGGTGAGAACACCGGGGAGCTGTTTTTT. Translation: CASRTGGENTGELFF. The full variable domain, rest sourced from reference TRBV28 and TRBJ2-2, is DVKVTQSSRYLVKRTGEKVFLECVQDMDHENMFWYRQDPGLGLRLIYFSYDVKMKEKGDIPEGYSVSREKKERFSLILESASTNQTSMYLCASRTGGENTGELFFGEGSRLTVL.

V is TRBV27 and J is TRBJ2-3; unclear D gene. Germline V lookup: CDR1 MNHEY, CDR2 SMNVEV (reference sequence). The V and J ends lost 3 bases and 1 base respectively, with 11 bases between them. This CDR3 has 15 residues. The chain's CDR3 is CASSFLGIGTDTQYF. CDR3 coding DNA: TGTGCCAGCAGTTTTTTGGGAATTGGCACAGATACGCAGTATTTT.

V usage is TRBV29-1 and J usage is TRBJ1-5, with D possibly being TRBD1 (5 bases). Trimming left V 5 bases short and J 0 bases short, with 8 bases between. The CDR3 has 13 residues. Germline values: CDR1 SQVTM, CDR2 ANQGSEA. The CDR3 loop reads CSVLGDSNQPQHF. In DNA form, the CDR3 reads TGCAGCGTTCTGGGGGATAGCAATCAGCCCCAGCATTTT. Looking up the rest from reference TRBV29-1 and TRBJ1-5 gives the full variable domain: SAVISQKPSRDICQRGTSLTIQCQVDSQVTMMFWYRQQPGQSLTLIATANQGSEATYESGFVIDKFPISRPNLTFSTLTVSNMSPEDSSIYLCSVLGDSNQPQHFGDGTRLSIL.

This clonotype was seen at least ten times. One junction end disagrees with the germline gene, perhaps due to a read error. J is TRBJ1-5 and V is TRBV6-2 or TRBV6-3; D is possibly TRBD1 (5 bases). The CDR3 is 16 residues long. The V gene's germline CDR1 is MNHEY and CDR2 SVGEGT. In DNA, the CDR3 is TGTGCCAGCAACGACCGGGCCGGTCGGGGCAATCAGTCCCAGCATTTT. The encoded protein is CASNDRAGRGNQSQHF.

This clonotype was seen at least ten times. This chain connects TRBV20-1 to TRBJ2-3; 11 positions match TRBD1. The CDR3 totals 16 residues. CDR1 and CDR2 (germline): DFQATT, SNEGSKA (reference sequence). J lost 3 bases, V lost 5 bases, and 10 bases had no gene match. The CDR3 loop is CSAARTGGIGTDTQYF. The CDR3 DNA reads as TGCAGTGCTGCGAGGACAGGGGGCATAGGAACAGATACGCAGTATTTT.

This clonotype came up many times. The rearrangement links TRBV6-6 to TRBJ1-4, with a weak D call TRBD1 (5 bases). With 6 bases removed from V and 8 bases from J, the gap between germline ends came to 16 bases. Germline V gene data show CDR1 as MNHNY and CDR2 as SVGAGI (reference sequence). The CDR3 has 14 amino acids. This chain's CDR3 is CASRARGEGEKLFF. In DNA form, the CDR3 reads TGTGCCAGCAGGGCCCGAGGGGAGGGCGAAAAACTGTTTTTT.

Concerning this clonotype itself: The conserved final phenylalanine or tryptophan is absent from the CDR3, which likely points to a read error. The chain couples TRBV18 to TRBJ2-5; 10 bases fit TRBD2. V gave up 3 bases and J gave up 4 bases; unmatched junction bases: 8. CDR3 size: 16 residues. CDR1 is KGHSH, CDR2 LQKENI, per germline. The CDR3: CASSPFASSGRETQYL. CDR3 bases: TGTGCCAGCTCACCCTTTGCGTCTAGCGGGAGAGAGACCCAGTACTTG.

This clonotype has at least ten counts. The chain is built from TRBV6-9 and TRBJ2-1; D tentatively fits TRBD1 or TRBD2 (5 bases each). The CDR3 loop spans 12 amino acids. V was cut by 7 bases and J by 4 bases, with 8 bases left in between. Germline loops: CDR1 MNHGY, CDR2 SVAAGI. DNA of the CDR3: TGTGCCAGCAATGGGGGTTACAATGAGCAGTTCTTC. The encoded protein is CASNGGYNEQFF.

This clonotype was seen at least ten times. The chain employs TRBV9 and TRBJ2-7; 7 bases match TRBD1. CDR3 length: 15 residues. Looked up from germline, CDR1 is SGDLS and CDR2 is YYNGEE. V shed 0 bases, J shed 4 bases, and the junction held 7 bases outside the gene matches. The CDR3 protein is CASSVGDSFWYEQYF. The CDR3 DNA is TGTGCCAGCAGCGTAGGGGACAGTTTTTGGTACGAGCAGTACTTC.

This clonotype was picked up many times. The rearrangement uses TRBV7-2 and TRBJ2-2; 7 bases are a match to TRBD2. The CDR3 has 17 amino acids. V lost 1 base, J lost 6 bases, and 11 bases stayed unmatched. Per germline, CDR1 SGHTA and CDR2 FQGNSA. This CDR3 reads CASSLERPGLRAGELFF. Here the CDR3 DNA reads TGTGCCAGCAGCTTAGAACGACCGGGACTAAGGGCCGGGGAGCTGTTTTTT.

As for this clonotype: The DNA is left out, because the CDR3 cannot be placed on it with certainty; the CDR3 is given as TCRdb lists it. The chain joins TRBV6-2 or TRBV6-3 to TRBJ2-2; the D call in the table, TRBD1, was not verified against the DNA. Looked up from germline, CDR1 is MNHEY and CDR2 is SVGEGT. The CDR3 is made up of 17 amino acids, end residues included. CDR3 in amino acids: CASSYLGSRGAGELFFF.

This clonotype was seen at least ten times. The rearrangement links TRBV5-1 to TRBJ2-5; 11 nucleotides align to TRBD2. This CDR3 has 15 amino acids. From germline, CDR1 is SGHRS and CDR2 YFSETQ. Germline trimming cut 4 bases from V and 3 bases from J; bases unmatched to any gene: 5. The CDR3 coding sequence is TGCGCCAGCAGCACATTACTAGCGGGGGAAGAGACCCAGTACTTC. Translating it yields CASSTLLAGEETQYF.

At least ten counts were recorded for this clonotype. The V call is TRBV11-2, the J call TRBJ2-7, with 7 bases identical to TRBD1. V shed 3 bases and J 5 bases; nucleotides not matched to a gene: 7. Germline V gene lookup returns CDR1 SGHAT and CDR2 FQNNGV. The CDR3 totals 14 residues. DNA for the CDR3: TGTGCCAGCAGCTTTGACAGGGTTTCCAACGAGCAGTACTTC. Its protein product is CASSFDRVSNEQYF.

This chain connects TRBV5-6 to TRBJ2-1; D unclear. Between the trimmed V and J ends, which lost 4 bases and 0 bases, there was a span of 14 bases. The germline CDR1 and CDR2 sequences are SGHDT and YYEEEE. The CDR3 consists of 16 residues. CDR3 region: CASSPLARDSYNEQFF. In nucleotides, the CDR3 is TGTGCCAGCAGCCCGCTCGCCCGAGACTCCTACAATGAGCAGTTCTTC.

The chain uses TRBV27 and TRBJ1-1, with 8 bases that match TRBD1. CDR3 length equals 14 residues. Germline V lookup: CDR1 MNHEY, CDR2 SMNVEV (reference sequence). V lost 7 bases, J lost 4 bases, and 8 bases stayed unmatched. The CDR3, as DNA: TGTGCCAGCACCTTGACAGGGGCTTCCACTGAAGCTTTCTTT. Its protein is CASTLTGASTEAFF.

This clonotype was detected many times. This chain connects TRBV5-6 to TRBJ2-1; the match to TRBD2 covers 9 bases. V shed 1 base, J shed 5 bases, and the junction held 7 bases outside the gene matches. Germline loops: CDR1 SGHDT, CDR2 YYEEEE. There are 16 residues in the CDR3. The CDR3 DNA follows: TGTGCCAGCAGCTTGTCGCTAGCGGGGTACAACAATGAGCAGTTCTTC. It yields the protein CASSLSLAGYNNEQFF.

This clonotype appeared many times. The genes are TRBV20-1 and TRBJ2-7; perhaps TRBD2 as D (6 bases). Germline CDR1 reads DFQATT; CDR2 reads SNEGSKA (reference sequence). The V gene lost 1 base and the J gene lost 1 base, with 14 bases spanning the gap. The CDR3 runs to 15 residues. The CDR3 spells CSARGLGRSSYEQYF. The CDR3 DNA reads as TGCAGTGCTAGAGGACTGGGGAGGTCATCCTACGAGCAGTACTTC.